The clone carrying this TCR beta chain was seen a few times. What it binds is unknown. Assay used: immunoSEQ multiplex PCR; TCRdb lists only in-frame clones, some missing. The data show approximately 35,000 clones, with less than 90% seen just once and around 5% held by the top ten. The data were obtained in a study of a mutant IDH1 vaccine in newly diagnosed glioma. Study as a whole: There were approximately 62% males and about 38% females among treated patients, whose mean age was about 40 years. Most patients had received both radiotherapy and temozolomide, the prior options being radiotherapy, temozolomide, or both.

Sample time point: baseline, week 1 (first vaccination visit). Treatment meaning: pre-vaccination baseline after standard-of-care therapy. Each tumor in the donors was a new WHO grade 3 or 4 astrocytoma, IDH1-mutant and ATRX-lost. The CDR3 extends over 13 amino acids. Germline assignment: CDR1 MNHEY and CDR2 SVGAGI. V was pared by 7 bases and J by 4 bases, with 5 bases of the junction left unmatched. General observations from the study: The study observed vaccine-induced immune responses in around 94% of patients.

The chain links TRBV6-5 to TRBJ1-1, with TRBD1 matching 8 bases. The clonotype originates from a woman in her thirties or forties with glioma. The sequencing used PBMCs, collected from a glioma patient treated with radiotherapy, temozolomide or both. The CDR3 here is CASTKQGATEAFF. The CDR3 DNA follows: TGTGCCAGCACCAAGCAGGGGGCCACTGAAGCTTTCTTT.